This TCR beta chain was sequenced during a study of somatic mutations in cytotoxic T cells in rheumatoid arthritis. This clone showed up just a few times. Profiling relied on immunoSEQ multiplex PCR, and the TCRdb table lists in-frame clones only, not all of them. The sample comprises about 20,000 clones, 86% of which are singletons, and around 16% rests with the top ten. Germline CDR1 and CDR2: MDHEN and SYDVKM. This CDR3 has 14 residues. Trimming left V 3 bases short and J 1 base short, with 10 bases between. The chain carries TRBV28 and TRBJ2-7; TRBD1 is a possible D gene (5 bases). The sample was CD8+ T cells sorted from blood. The receptor was derived from a man aged 35-49 years in good health. Written as DNA, the CDR3 is TGTGCCAGCAGTTTTGTCCAGGGATCCTACGAGCAGTACTTC. Its translation is CASSFVQGSYEQYF.